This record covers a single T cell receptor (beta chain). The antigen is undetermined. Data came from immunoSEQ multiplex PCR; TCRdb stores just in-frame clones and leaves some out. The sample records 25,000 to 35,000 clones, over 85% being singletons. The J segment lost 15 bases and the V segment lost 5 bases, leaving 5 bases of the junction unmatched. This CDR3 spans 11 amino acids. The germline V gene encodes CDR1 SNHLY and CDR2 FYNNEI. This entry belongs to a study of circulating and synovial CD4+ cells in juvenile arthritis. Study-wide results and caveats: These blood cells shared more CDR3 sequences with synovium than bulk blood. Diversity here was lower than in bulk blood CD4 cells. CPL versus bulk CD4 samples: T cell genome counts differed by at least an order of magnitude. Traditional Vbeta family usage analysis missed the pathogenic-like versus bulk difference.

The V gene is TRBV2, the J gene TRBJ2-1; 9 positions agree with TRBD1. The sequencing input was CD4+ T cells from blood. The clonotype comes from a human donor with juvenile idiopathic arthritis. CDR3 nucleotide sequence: TGTGCCAGCAGTTACGCACAGGGGGCGTTCTTC. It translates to CASSYAQGAFF.